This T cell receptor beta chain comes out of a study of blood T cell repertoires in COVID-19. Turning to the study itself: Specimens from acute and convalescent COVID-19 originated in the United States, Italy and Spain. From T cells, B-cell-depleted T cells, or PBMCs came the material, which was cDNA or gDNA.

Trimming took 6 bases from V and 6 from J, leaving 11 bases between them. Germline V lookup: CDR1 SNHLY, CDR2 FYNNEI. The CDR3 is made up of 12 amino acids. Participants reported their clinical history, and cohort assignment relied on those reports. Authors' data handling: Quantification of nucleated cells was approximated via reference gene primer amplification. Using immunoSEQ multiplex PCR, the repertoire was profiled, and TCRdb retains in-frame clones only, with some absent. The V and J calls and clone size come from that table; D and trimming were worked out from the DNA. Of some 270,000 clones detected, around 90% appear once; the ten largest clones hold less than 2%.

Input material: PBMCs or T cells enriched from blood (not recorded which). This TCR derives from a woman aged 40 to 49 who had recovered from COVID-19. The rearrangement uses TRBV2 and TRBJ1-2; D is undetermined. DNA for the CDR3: TGTGCCAGCAGCATCTCCGAGGATGGCTACACCTTC. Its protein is CASSISEDGYTF.